The rows below give T cell receptor beta chains drawn from one sample of a study of regulatory T cells in long-lasting Graves disease. TCRdb independently ran MiXCR on the multiplex PCR reads; one entry per CDR3 protein. The sample contains 350,000 to 450,000 distinct CDR3 sequences, about 15% of which appear only once. These same data were also listed under a study on T cells in Graves' hyperthyroidism and ophthalmopathy.

The sample was peripheral blood mononuclear cells (PBMCs), taken at new diagnosis, from a patient treated with antithyroid drugs. The receptors here all came from a woman under 40 with Graves disease. Both conserved end residues are part of each CDR3.

v_call cdr3_aa
TRBV20-1 CSALPLTGLSSYNEQFF
TRBV15 CATSREGLGKDTLGCYTF
TRBV5-4 CASSRATGGTNYGYTF
TRBV20-1 CSAGLGLNEHF
TRBV5-1 CASSSFAILAGGAYEQYF
TRBV6-2/TRBV6-3 CASSYGQGTLETQYF
TRBV28 CASSPGQSTGELFF
TRBV28 CASTPGLPRDEQFF
TRBV27 CASSFIAGVDETQYF
TRBV7-2 CASSLAPMGGIRTDTQYF
TRBV6-2/TRBV6-3 CASRPDRFSGNTIYF
TRBV20-1 CSATGLAIGELFF
TRBV10-3 CAISEEGEKLFF
TRBV12-3/TRBV12-4 CASTSSTGPGYTF
TRBV7-3 CARREEGYVSEQFF
TRBV7-9 CASSSTQTGPNTEAFF
TRBV19 CASSPTVGTTGQPQHF
TRBV10-3 CAIGDQRGQETQYF
TRBV30 CAWSDLSSTDTQYF
TRBV6-1 CASSGQGNEKLFF
TRBV4-1 CASSRIDPYYGYTF
TRBV11-2 CASSLDWRAGNQPQHF